The clone carrying this T cell receptor beta chain was found once. As yet, its antigen is unknown. The data originate from a study of chemoradiotherapy in HPV16-positive cancers. On the study more broadly: Candidate HPV-specific T-cell clones and common TCR motifs came from functional assays in a couple of HPV16-positive patients.

The protocol was immunoSEQ multiplex PCR, while the TCRdb copy is restricted to in-frame clones and leaves out a portion. The data show 4,800 or so clones, roughly 89% seen once. Study-level results: Non-HPV-specific T cells did not expand in tumors during treatment, whereas candidate HPV-specific clones and E7-related motifs did. Better recurrence-free survival went with HPV-responsive T-cell expansion in HPV16-positive patients.

Trimming took 4 bases from V and 5 from J; bases not matched to a gene: 4. The CDR3 totals 15 residues. Per the germline V gene, CDR1 is SGHRS and CDR2 is YFSETQ. The receptor comes from a human donor with HPV-associated anogenital cancer. This chain uses TRBV5-1 with TRBJ2-7, with 15 bases lining up with TRBD2. This specimen was tumor tissue, taken from a patient who underwent chemoradiotherapy. In DNA, the CDR3 is TGCGCCAGCAGCCGGGGGACTAGCGGGGGGCACGAGCAGTACTTC. The encoded protein is CASSRGTSGGHEQYF. The entire variable domain, with the rest obtained from reference TRBV5-1 and TRBJ2-7, is as follows: KAGVTQTPRYLIKTRGQQVTLSCSPISGHRSVSWYQQTPGQGLQFLFEYFSETQRNKGNFPGRFSGRQFSNSRSEMNVSTLELGDSALYLCASSRGTSGGHEQYFGPGTRLTVT.